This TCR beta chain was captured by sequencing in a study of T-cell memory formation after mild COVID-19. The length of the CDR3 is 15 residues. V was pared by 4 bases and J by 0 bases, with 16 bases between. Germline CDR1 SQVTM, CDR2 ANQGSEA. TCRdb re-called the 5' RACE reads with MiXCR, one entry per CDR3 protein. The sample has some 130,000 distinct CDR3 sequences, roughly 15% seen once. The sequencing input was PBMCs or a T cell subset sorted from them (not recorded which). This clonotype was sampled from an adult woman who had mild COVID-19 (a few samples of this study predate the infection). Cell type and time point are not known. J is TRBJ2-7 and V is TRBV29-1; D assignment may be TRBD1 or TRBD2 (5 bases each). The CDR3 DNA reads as TGCAGCGTTGCCTCGGGGCAGGATAACTCCTACGAGCAGTACTTC. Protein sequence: CSVASGQDNSYEQYF.